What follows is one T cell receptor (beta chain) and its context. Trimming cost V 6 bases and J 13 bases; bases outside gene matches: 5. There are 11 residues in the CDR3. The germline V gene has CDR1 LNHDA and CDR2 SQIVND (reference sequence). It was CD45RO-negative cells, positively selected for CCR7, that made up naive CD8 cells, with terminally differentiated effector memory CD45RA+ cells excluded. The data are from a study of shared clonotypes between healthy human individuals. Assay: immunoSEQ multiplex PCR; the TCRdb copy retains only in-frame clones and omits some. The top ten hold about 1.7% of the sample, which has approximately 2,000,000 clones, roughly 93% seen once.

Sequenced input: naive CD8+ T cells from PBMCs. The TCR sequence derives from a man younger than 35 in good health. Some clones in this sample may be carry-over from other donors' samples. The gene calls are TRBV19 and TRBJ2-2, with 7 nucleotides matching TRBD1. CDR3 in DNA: TGTGCCAGTAGAATACAGGGGAGGCTGTTTTTT. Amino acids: CASRIQGRLFF.